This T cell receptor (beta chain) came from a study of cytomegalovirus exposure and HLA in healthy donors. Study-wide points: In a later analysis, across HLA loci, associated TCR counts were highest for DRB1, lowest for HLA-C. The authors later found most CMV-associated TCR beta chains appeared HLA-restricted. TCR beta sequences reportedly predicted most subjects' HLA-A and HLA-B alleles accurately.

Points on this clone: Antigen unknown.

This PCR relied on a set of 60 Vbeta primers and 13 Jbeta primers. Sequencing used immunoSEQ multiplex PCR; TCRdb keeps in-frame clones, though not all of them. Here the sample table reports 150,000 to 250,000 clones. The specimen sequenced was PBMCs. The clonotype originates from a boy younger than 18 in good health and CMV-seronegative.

CDR3 bases: TGCAGCGTCGGACAGGGGATTGGTGCAGATACGCAGTATTTT. It is translated as CSVGQGIGADTQYF. This rearrangement joins TRBV29-1 to TRBJ2-3; 9 bases match TRBD1. CDR3 size: 14 residues. After removal of 6 bases from V and 4 bases from J, the junction contained 8 bases not matched to a gene. The V gene's germline CDR1 is SQVTM and CDR2 ANQGSEA.